The next 18 T cell receptor beta chains were all read from a single sample in a study of control samples from healthy donors and cancer patients. Sequencing was performed with immunoSEQ multiplex PCR; in TCRdb, only in-frame clones are kept and a portion is missing. Of 68,000 or so clones in the sample, 83% were seen once. Sample: blood. The origin of the receptors is a man between 60 and 70 years old in good health.

J is TRBJ2-6 and V is TRBV7-8; no clear D gene. This CDR3 region has 19 residues. The germline gives CDR1 SGHVS, CDR2 FQNEAQ. The V end was cut by 7 bases, the J end by 0 bases, with 22 bases between. The CDR3, as DNA: TGTGCCAGCACCCCCTATCCGAGGAAGGGAACCTCTGGGGCCAACGTCCTGACTTTC. Protein sequence: CASTPYPRKGTSGANVLTF.

This clone has only one observation. V gene TRBV5-1 combines with J gene TRBJ2-1; 10 nucleotides line up with TRBD2. CDR3 length: 17 residues. Germline V gene data show CDR1 as SGHRS and CDR2 as YFSETQ. The V segment lost 3 bases and the J segment 0 bases; nucleotides outside the gene matches: 6. DNA for the CDR3: TGCGCCAGCAGCTCCGGGACTAGCGTGAGCTCCTACAATGAGCAGTTCTTC. Translated: CASSSGTSVSSYNEQFF.

The chain is built from TRBV6-2 or TRBV6-3 and TRBJ2-7; 11 bases match TRBD1. This CDR3 contains 16 residues. The V segment lost 2 bases and the J segment 5 bases; nucleotides outside the gene matches: 8. In germline, CDR1 is MNHEY, CDR2 SVGEGT. The CDR3 sequence is CASSYSSGQGVNEQYF. In DNA, the CDR3 is TGTGCCAGCAGTTACAGCTCGGGACAGGGGGTCAACGAGCAGTACTTC.

J is TRBJ2-1 and V is TRBV7-3, with D unclear. V was trimmed by 2 bases and J by 5 bases, leaving 7 bases between them. The germline V gene encodes CDR1 SGHTA and CDR2 FQGTGA. This CDR3 is built from 13 residues. This CDR3 is CASSLQRHNEQFF. CDR3 in DNA: TGTGCCAGCAGCTTACAGAGACACAATGAGCAGTTCTTC.

The CDR3 coding sequence is TGTGCCAGCAGCTTAGGCTCTTCGGGCTACGAGCAGTACTTC. It yields the protein CASSLGSSGYEQYF. The chain carries TRBV7-9 and TRBJ2-7, with D unresolved. Trimming took 1 base from V and 3 from J, leaving 10 bases between them. There are 14 residues in the CDR3. Per the germline V gene, CDR1 is SEHNR and CDR2 is FQNEAQ (reference sequence).

This rearrangement joins TRBV28 to TRBJ1-1; D not certain. V shed 2 bases and J shed 0 bases, with 7 bases lying between them. CDR3 length: 14 amino acids. CDR1 and CDR2 from the germline V gene are MDHEN and SYDVKM. The CDR3, as DNA: TGTGCCAGCAGTTTACGCAGGATGAACACTGAAGCTTTCTTT. This encodes CASSLRRMNTEAFF.

This clone came up a few times. The chain couples TRBV12-3 or TRBV12-4 to TRBJ2-7; D gene ambiguous. The V and J ends lost 4 bases and 3 bases respectively, with 4 bases between them. This CDR3 comprises 11 residues. The CDR3 DNA sequence: TGTGCCAGCAGTTCCGTCTACGAGCAGTACTTC. Protein sequence: CASSSVYEQYF.

The chain recombines TRBV5-6 with TRBJ2-1; 7 bases fit TRBD2. This CDR3 spans 13 amino acids. Germline trimming cut 3 bases from V and 5 bases from J; bases unmatched to any gene: 2. Germline V gene sequence: CDR1 SGHDT, CDR2 YYEEEE. DNA of the CDR3: TGTGCCAGCAGCTCAGGACTAGACAATGAGCAGTTCTTC. This codes for CASSSGLDNEQFF.

This chain links TRBV5-4 with TRBJ1-1; TRBD1 might be the D (5 bases). The germline V gene has CDR1 SGHNT and CDR2 YYREEE (reference sequence). Trimming took 0 bases from V and 3 from J, leaving 12 bases between them. CDR3 length equals 15 residues. CDR3 protein: CASSLDGGRYTEAFF. The CDR3 DNA reads TGTGCCAGCAGCTTGGACGGGGGTAGGTACACTGAAGCTTTCTTT. The complete variable domain, with remaining parts taken from reference TRBV5-4 and TRBJ1-1, reads ETGVTQSPTHLIKTRGQQVTLRCSSQSGHNTVSWYQQALGQGPQFIFQYYREEENGRGNFPPRFSGLQFPNYSSELNVNALELDDSALYLCASSLDGGRYTEAFFGQGTRLTVV.

This clone came up a few times. The chain is built from TRBV19 and TRBJ1-1, with 7 bases fitting TRBD1. The CDR3 length is 14 residues. With V trimmed by 4 bases and J by 4 bases, 6 bases remained unmatched. CDR1 and CDR2 from the germline V gene are LNHDA and SQIVND (reference sequence). The chain's CDR3 is CASSTNDRVTEAFF. The CDR3 bases are TGTGCCAGTAGTACTAACGACAGGGTCACTGAAGCTTTCTTT.

The chain carries TRBV29-1 and TRBJ2-5, with 7 positions matching TRBD2. J was trimmed by 6 bases and V by 3 bases; bases with no gene match: 7. The CDR3 has 13 amino acids. The germline CDR1 and CDR2 sequences are SQVTM and ANQGSEA. The CDR3 coding sequence is TGCAGCGTTGAGGGAGTGGGGGGGAAGACCCAGTACTTC. Translating gives CSVEGVGGKTQYF.

The gene calls are TRBV19 and TRBJ2-2; D gene unclear. In germline, CDR1 is LNHDA, CDR2 SQIVND (reference sequence). With 3 bases removed from V and 0 bases from J, the gap between germline ends came to 5 bases. There are 14 residues in the CDR3. In nucleotides, the CDR3 is TGTGCCAGTAGTATGGGCGCGAACACCGGGGAGCTGTTTTTT. Encoded protein: CASSMGANTGELFF.

As regards this clone: This same CDR3 is encoded by further DNA sequences in the sample. The genes are TRBV5-1 and TRBJ2-7, with D possibly being TRBD1 or TRBD2 (7 bases each). Germline V gene sequence: CDR1 SGHRS, CDR2 YFSETQ. The CDR3 length is 14 residues. V shed 0 bases and J shed 5 bases, with 12 bases lying between them. CDR3 in DNA: TGCGCCAGCAGCTTGGGGCAGGGGGGGGACGAGCAGTACTTC. Translated: CASSLGQGGDEQYF.

In its sample, this clone was seen a few times. This chain links TRBV19 with TRBJ2-2; no clear D gene. The germline V gene has CDR1 LNHDA and CDR2 SQIVND (reference sequence). The CDR3 length is 14 residues. Trimming left V 0 bases short and J 3 bases short, with 5 bases between. The CDR3 spells CASSIDLDTGELFF. The CDR3 DNA reads as TGTGCCAGTAGTATAGATCTTGACACCGGGGAGCTGTTTTTT.

This chain uses TRBV3-1 (or the pseudogene TRBV3-2) with TRBJ2-5; 7 positions agree with TRBD2. J lost 5 bases, V lost 2 bases, and 8 bases had no gene match. CDR1 is LGHDT, CDR2 YNNKEL, per germline (reference sequence). The CDR3 has 15 residues. The CDR3 reads CASSQPSGGAETQYF. The CDR3 region has the DNA TGTGCCAGCAGCCAACCTAGCGGAGGCGCGGAGACCCAGTACTTC.

The V gene is TRBV5-5, the J gene TRBJ2-3, with 11 bases identical to TRBD2. Germline V lookup: CDR1 SGHKS, CDR2 YYEKEE (reference sequence). The junction had 14 bases not matched to a gene; V was cut back by 0 bases and J by 2 bases. This CDR3 has 20 amino acids. The CDR3 here is CASSLEGVAGGMGYTDTQYF. The CDR3, as DNA: TGTGCCAGCAGCTTGGAAGGGGTAGCGGGAGGGATGGGCTACACAGATACGCAGTATTTT.

The sample holds one count of this clone. The chain couples TRBV28 to TRBJ1-6, with D tentatively TRBD1 (5 bases). Per germline, CDR1 MDHEN and CDR2 SYDVKM. The CDR3 sequence is 15 residues long. V was shortened by 5 bases and J by 10 bases, with 18 bases between the two germline ends. CDR3 coding DNA: TGTGCCAGCAGTCCGATCCCGACAGATTCCTCACCCCTCCACTTT. Translating gives CASSPIPTDSSPLHF.

The chain couples TRBV6-5 to TRBJ2-7; 7 bases line up with TRBD1. Germline loops: CDR1 MNHEY, CDR2 SVGAGI. This CDR3 contains 15 residues. The junction had 8 bases not matched to a gene; V was cut back by 6 bases and J by 0 bases. The chain's CDR3 is CASRGQTLPSYEQYF. CDR3 nucleotide sequence: TGTGCCAGCAGGGGACAGACTCTTCCCTCCTACGAGCAGTACTTC.